The T cell receptor (beta chain) under discussion was sequenced for a study of beta chain features in type 1 diabetes. Study-level findings and limits: In patients and controls equally, PCR might favor templates that are shorter.

Staining for CD45RO/CCR7/CD25/CD127/CD95/CD27 allowed sorting of CD4+ naive, central memory, regulatory and stem cell-like memory cells. Trimming removed 3 bases from V and 4 bases from J; junction bases left unmatched: 4. This CDR3 is 14 amino acids long. The V gene's germline CDR1 is MGHDK and CDR2 SYGVNS. This clone was counted between two and nine times. Antigen: not known. Expressed TCRB transcripts were sequenced after all isolated RNA was converted to cDNA. Clones were sequenced by immunoSEQ multiplex PCR, and TCRdb holds only the in-frame ones, with some missing. The sample includes roughly 500,000 clones, around 30% of them seen just once.

The sequence was obtained from a man younger than 35 in good health. V and J are TRBV25-1 and TRBJ2-7; 9 bases agree with TRBD1. Sequencing was done on a sample of naive CD4+ T cells from blood. The CDR3 protein is CASSDDRGSYEQYF. The CDR3 coding sequence is TGTGCCAGCAGTGATGACAGGGGGTCGTACGAGCAGTACTTC.